This section outlines one T cell receptor beta chain sequence together with its context. Antigen specificity is unknown. At a deep level, the assay was run. Profiled with immunoSEQ multiplex PCR; TCRdb holds only in-frame clones, not every one. The sample holds roughly 1,100,000 clones, under 80% seen once. All of the donors resided in Nashville, Tennessee, and each was a Caucasian adult. The V gene's germline CDR1 is SGHRS and CDR2 YFSETQ. The CDR3 has 16 residues. V lost 0 bases, J lost 2 bases, and 15 bases lay in between. The sample belongs to a study of shared clonotypes between healthy human individuals. About the research overall: Per donor, CD8 memory used one plate, CD8 naive used two, CD4 memory used three and CD4 naive used three.

General study results and limits: Clonotypes shared by all four sorted-subset donors had higher generation probabilities than non-shared clonotypes.

Input material: memory CD4+ T cells sorted from blood. The subset: CD45RA-negative fraction. This rearrangement joins TRBV5-1 to TRBJ2-7, with D perhaps being TRBD1 or TRBD2 (5 bases each). The clonotype originates from a young man in good health. The CDR3 DNA reads as TGCGCCAGCAGCTTGGCAGAGGGGCCAGGGACCTACGAGCAGTACTTC. This sequence encodes CASSLAEGPGTYEQYF.